What follows is one T cell receptor (beta chain) and its context. This CDR3 has 15 amino acids. CDR1 and CDR2 from the germline V gene are MNHEY and SVGAGI. Losses at the gene ends were 6 bases for V and 0 bases for J; bases not matched to a gene: 5. The data belong to a study of blood T cell repertoires in COVID-19. Study information: Some COVID-19 samples were acute and others convalescent; all came from the United States, Italy and Spain. The cDNA or gDNA used as material had been derived from T cells, B-cell-depleted T cells, or PBMCs.

Per the original methods: Estimated nucleated cell counts came from reference gene primer amplification. Clones were read by immunoSEQ multiplex PCR, and TCRdb kept only the in-frame ones, dropping some. V, J and clone size are those of that table, while D and trimming were read from the DNA. The sample lists approximately 100,000 clones; 70% to 90% were seen once. This rearrangement joins TRBV6-5 to TRBJ1-3, with 7 bases lining up with TRBD1. Sample: peripheral blood. The receptor was isolated from a man aged 65-85 years with acute or convalescent COVID-19. In nucleotides, the CDR3 is TGTGCCAGCAGACTGGGACAGTACTCTGGAAACACCATATATTTT. This translates into CASRLGQYSGNTIYF.